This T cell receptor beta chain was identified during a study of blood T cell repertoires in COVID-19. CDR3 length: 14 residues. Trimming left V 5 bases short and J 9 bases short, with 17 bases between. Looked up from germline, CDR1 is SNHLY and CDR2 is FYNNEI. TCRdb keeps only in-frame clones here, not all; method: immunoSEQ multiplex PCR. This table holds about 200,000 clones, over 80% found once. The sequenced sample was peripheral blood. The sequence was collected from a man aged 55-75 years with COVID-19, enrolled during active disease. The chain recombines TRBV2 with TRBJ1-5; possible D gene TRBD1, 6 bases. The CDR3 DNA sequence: TGTGCCAGCAGTTCACAGGGAGACAAAGGGCCCCAGCATTTT. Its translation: CASSSQGDKGPQHF.